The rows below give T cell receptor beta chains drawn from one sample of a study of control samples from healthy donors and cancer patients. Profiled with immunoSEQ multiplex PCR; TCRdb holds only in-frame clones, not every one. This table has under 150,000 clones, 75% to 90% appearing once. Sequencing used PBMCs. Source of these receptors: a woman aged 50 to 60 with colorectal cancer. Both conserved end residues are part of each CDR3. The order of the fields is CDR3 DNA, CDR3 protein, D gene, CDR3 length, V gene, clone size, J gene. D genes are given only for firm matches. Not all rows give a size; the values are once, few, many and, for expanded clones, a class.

CDR3nt: TGCAGCGTTGAAGATTCGGGAGGGGGCCGGGAGACCCAGTACTTC
CDR3aa: CSVEDSGGGRETQYF
d_gene: .
len: 15
v_gene: TRBV29-1
abundance: .
j_gene: TRBJ2-5

CDR3nt: TGTGCCAGCAGTTCGGGTGGCACCATATATTTT
CDR3aa: CASSSGGTIYF
d_gene: .
len: 11
v_gene: TRBV2
abundance: .
j_gene: TRBJ1-3

CDR3nt: TGTGCCAGCAGTGAACTCCGGGCGGGTGAGCAGTTCTTC
CDR3aa: CASSELRAGEQFF
d_gene: .
len: 13
v_gene: TRBV6-1
abundance: .
j_gene: TRBJ2-1

CDR3nt: TGTGCCAGCAGTGGGAACAGGGGGCGAAGTGAAAAACTGTTTTTT
CDR3aa: CASSGNRGRSEKLFF
d_gene: TRBD1
len: 15
v_gene: TRBV2
abundance: .
j_gene: TRBJ1-4

CDR3nt: TGTGCCAGCAGCCCCGCGGGGGGCCCCACAGATACGCAGTATTTT
CDR3aa: CASSPAGGPTDTQYF
d_gene: TRBD2
len: 15
v_gene: TRBV7-7
abundance: .
j_gene: TRBJ2-3

CDR3nt: TGCGCCAGCAGCATGAACAGGGAAGGAAACACTGAAGCTTTCTTT
CDR3aa: CASSMNREGNTEAFF
d_gene: .
len: 15
v_gene: TRBV5-1
abundance: few
j_gene: TRBJ1-1

CDR3nt: TGTGCCAGCAGCGCTTCGGGACTAGCGGGAGCAGATACGCAGTATTTT
CDR3aa: CASSASGLAGADTQYF
d_gene: TRBD2
len: 16
v_gene: TRBV9
abundance: .
j_gene: TRBJ2-3

CDR3nt: TGTGCCAGCAGACCGGGACAGGGGGTCGCGGATTCACCCCTCCACTTT
CDR3aa: CASRPGQGVADSPLHF
d_gene: TRBD1
len: 16
v_gene: TRBV27
abundance: .
j_gene: TRBJ1-6

CDR3nt: TGTGCCAGCAGTCCTATGGAGGCTGTGGCTGGGGCCAACGTCCTGACTTTC
CDR3aa: CASSPMEAVAGANVLTF
d_gene: .
len: 17
v_gene: TRBV28
abundance: .
j_gene: TRBJ2-6

CDR3nt: TGTGCCAGTAGAGCCCTCAGCGAAACTAGCACAGATACGCAGTATTTT
CDR3aa: CASRALSETSTDTQYF
d_gene: .
len: 16
v_gene: TRBV19
abundance: .
j_gene: TRBJ2-3

CDR3nt: TGCGCCAGCAGCTTGGTTTTACGGCCCCGGAACACTGAAGCTTTCTTT
CDR3aa: CASSLVLRPRNTEAFF
d_gene: .
len: 16
v_gene: TRBV5-1
abundance: .
j_gene: TRBJ1-1

CDR3nt: TGCGCCAGCAGCTCTGGACGGGTCGGGGAGACCCAGTACTTC
CDR3aa: CASSSGRVGETQYF
d_gene: .
len: 14
v_gene: TRBV5-1
abundance: .
j_gene: TRBJ2-5

CDR3nt: TGTGCCAGCAGCGTAGGGGGAGGGCAGGCGAATTCACCCCTCCACTTT
CDR3aa: CASSVGGGQANSPLHF
d_gene: .
len: 16
v_gene: TRBV9
abundance: .
j_gene: TRBJ1-6

CDR3nt: TGTGCCAGCTCACGACAGGGGGCGAGCAATCAGCCCCAGCATTTT
CDR3aa: CASSRQGASNQPQHF
d_gene: TRBD1
len: 15
v_gene: TRBV18
abundance: .
j_gene: TRBJ1-5

CDR3nt: TGTGCCAGCAGCTTAGACAGGAGGAACTATGGCTACACCTTC
CDR3aa: CASSLDRRNYGYTF
d_gene: .
len: 14
v_gene: TRBV11-2
abundance: .
j_gene: TRBJ1-2

CDR3nt: TGTGCCAGCGGGCAGACAGGGAGTACCTACGAGCAGTACTTC
CDR3aa: CASGQTGSTYEQYF
d_gene: TRBD1
len: 14
v_gene: TRBV28
abundance: .
j_gene: TRBJ2-7

CDR3nt: TGTGCCAGCAGTTTCCCCCCAGGGGGCGCCTACGAGCAGTACTTC
CDR3aa: CASSFPPGGAYEQYF
d_gene: TRBD1
len: 15
v_gene: TRBV28
abundance: .
j_gene: TRBJ2-7

CDR3nt: TGTGCCAGCAGCCCCTCATCCTCTAACTATGGCTACACCTTC
CDR3aa: CASSPSSSNYGYTF
d_gene: .
len: 14
v_gene: TRBV14
abundance: .
j_gene: TRBJ1-2

CDR3nt: TGTGCCAGTAAAGGCCCGGATCCGCCCGGAGCTGATACGCAGTATTTT
CDR3aa: CASKGPDPPGADTQYF
d_gene: .
len: 16
v_gene: TRBV19
abundance: .
j_gene: TRBJ2-3

CDR3nt: TGCGCCAGCAGTGACTTCGAGATTCGTGGTGAGCAGTTCTTC
CDR3aa: CASSDFEIRGEQFF
d_gene: .
len: 14
v_gene: TRBV10-2
abundance: .
j_gene: TRBJ2-1

CDR3nt: TGTGCCAGCAGCGCACCGCCCGGAGGAAAGGGCACTGAAGCTTTCTTT
CDR3aa: CASSAPPGGKGTEAFF
d_gene: .
len: 16
v_gene: TRBV4-2
abundance: .
j_gene: TRBJ1-1

CDR3nt: TGTGCCAGCAGTCAATTAGGCACAGATACGCAGTATTTT
CDR3aa: CASSQLGTDTQYF
d_gene: .
len: 13
v_gene: TRBV6-5
abundance: few
j_gene: TRBJ2-3

CDR3nt: TGTGCCAGTAGTGGGACTAGAAATGAAGCTTTCTTT
CDR3aa: CASSGTRNEAFF
d_gene: .
len: 12
v_gene: TRBV19
abundance: .
j_gene: TRBJ1-1

CDR3nt: TGTGCCAGCAGTTCCTCTCTGAGCGACATTGGCACAGATACGCAGTATTTT
CDR3aa: CASSSSLSDIGTDTQYF
d_gene: .
len: 17
v_gene: TRBV2
abundance: .
j_gene: TRBJ2-3

CDR3nt: TGTGCCAGCAGAGCAGGGCCACAGAACACTGAAGCTTTCTTT
CDR3aa: CASRAGPQNTEAFF
d_gene: .
len: 14
v_gene: TRBV7-3
abundance: .
j_gene: TRBJ1-1

CDR3nt: TGTGCCAGCAGCCAAGAGACTAGCGGGGGGCTGGACACAGATACGCAGTATTTT
CDR3aa: CASSQETSGGLDTDTQYF
d_gene: TRBD2
len: 18
v_gene: TRBV3-1/TRBV3-2
abundance: .
j_gene: TRBJ2-3

CDR3nt: TGTGCCAGCAGCTTAGCGACAGGGCCCTCCTATGGCTACACCTTC
CDR3aa: CASSLATGPSYGYTF
d_gene: TRBD1
len: 15
v_gene: TRBV7-2
abundance: .
j_gene: TRBJ1-2

CDR3nt: TGTGCCAGTAGTCCCCAGACAGGCAATCAGCCCCAGCATTTT
CDR3aa: CASSPQTGNQPQHF
d_gene: .
len: 14
v_gene: TRBV19
abundance: few
j_gene: TRBJ1-5

CDR3nt: TGTGCCAGCAGCCGTCTAGGATCAGAGACCCAGTACTTC
CDR3aa: CASSRLGSETQYF
d_gene: .
len: 13
v_gene: TRBV27
abundance: .
j_gene: TRBJ2-5